The 2 T cell receptor beta chains given below trace back to one sample, sequenced in a study of response to subunit inactivated influenza vaccine. TCRdb processed the RT-PCR reads anew with MiXCR; each CDR3 protein has one entry. The sample lists around 540,000 distinct CDR3 sequences; approximately 12% were seen once. The specimen comprised PBMCs from blood, sampled on the day of vaccination. The origin of the receptors is a man aged 45-60 years who received an inactivated influenza vaccine.

The chain joins TRBV25-1 to TRBJ2-5; 7 positions match TRBD1. The CDR3 covers 17 residues. The germline gives CDR1 MGHDK, CDR2 SYGVNS. Trimming at V came to 2 bases and at J to 1 base, leaving 10 bases not matched to a gene. DNA for the CDR3: TGTGCCAGCAGTGAAGGGCACCGGGACAGCGTCCAAGAGACCCAGTACTTC. Translated, it gives CASSEGHRDSVQETQYF.

This clonotype was observed a few times. The chain uses TRBV20-1 and TRBJ2-5; TRBD2 matches 9 bases. Germline V gene data show CDR1 as DFQATT and CDR2 as SNEGSKA (reference sequence). The trim removed 3 bases at V and 4 bases at J, leaving 3 bases unmatched. The CDR3 contains 13 residues. CDR3 protein: CSARSAGGETQYF. In DNA form, the CDR3 reads TGCAGTGCTAGGTCAGCGGGAGGAGAGACCCAGTACTTC.